This T cell receptor (beta chain) is from a study of cytomegalovirus exposure and HLA in healthy donors. General observations from the study: Cytomegalovirus-associated TCR beta chains were listed, numbering 150 to 200. The authors later found most CMV-associated TCR beta chains appeared HLA-restricted. With later analysis, a missense DCLRE1C variant became linked to TCR beta V- and J-gene trimming.

Details on this clone: The antigen remains unidentified.

PCR employed 60 Vbeta and 13 Jbeta primers. TCRdb's table, derived via immunoSEQ multiplex PCR, lists solely in-frame clones and lacks some. This table holds roughly 140,000 clones, almost 80% found once. V lost 0 bases and J 0 bases, leaving 12 bases between the germline ends. From germline, CDR1 is MNHNS and CDR2 SASEGT. There are 16 residues in the CDR3. This TCR was recovered from a male donor in good health and CMV-seronegative. The sample comprised PBMCs. The J gene is TRBJ2-7, the V gene TRBV6-1; D possibly corresponds to TRBD1 (5 bases). This chain's CDR3 is CASSEAGRVSSYEQYF. CDR3 coding DNA: TGTGCCAGCAGTGAAGCTGGCAGGGTCAGCTCCTACGAGCAGTACTTC.